The T cell receptor (beta chain) under discussion was sequenced for a study of regulatory T cells in long-lasting Graves disease. Time point denoted: persistent/refractory GD, antithyroid drugs over 5 years with positive TRAb. From PBMCs, RNA was extracted and then used to make the TCR library. CDR3 size: 13 residues. Trimming took 3 bases from V and 0 from J, leaving 6 bases between them. Germline loops: CDR1 SGDLS, CDR2 YYNGEE. Investigators prepared the TCR beta libraries by applying iRepertoire HTBI primers and Arm-PCR of CDR3 regions. TCRdb analysed the multiplex PCR reads with MiXCR anew, one entry per CDR3 protein. The sample consists of roughly 400,000 distinct CDR3 sequences, 20% to 25% of them appearing once.

Specimen: peripheral blood mononuclear cells (PBMCs), collected when the disease was refractory, from a patient treated with antithyroid drugs. The TCR originated in a female donor with Graves disease. The chain uses TRBV9 and TRBJ1-1; D ambiguous. CDR3: CASSEDLNTEAFF. The CDR3 coding sequence is TGTGCCAGCAGCGAAGACTTGAACACTGAAGCTTTCTTT.